This paragraph reports one T cell receptor (beta chain). The entry originates in a study of blood T cell repertoires in COVID-19. The overall study: Acute and convalescent COVID-19 samples came from the United States, Italy and Spain. Nucleic acid was either cDNA or gDNA, and it came from T cells, B-cell-depleted T cells, or PBMCs.

CDR3 length: 15 amino acids. Trimming removed 3 bases from V and 8 bases from J; junction bases left unmatched: 7. Germline V CDR1 and CDR2: LGHNA, YNFKEQ. Under the authors' procedure: Estimates of nucleated cell counts were drawn from the amplification of reference gene primers. Method: immunoSEQ multiplex PCR; TCRdb's copy keeps in-frame clones and lacks some. The V and J calls and clone size come from that table; D and trimming were worked out from the DNA. The data contain about 250,000 clones, almost 90% of them singletons. This sequence originates from a woman aged 60-75 years with COVID-19, enrolled during active disease. The chain has TRBV4-2 and TRBJ1-4; 9 bases fit TRBD1. Sequencing input: peripheral blood. Here the CDR3 reads CASSQRRGTGEKLFF. The CDR3 region has the DNA TGTGCCAGCAGCCAGAGGCGGGGGACAGGGGAAAAACTGTTTTTT.